These 26 T cell receptor beta chains came from one sample sequenced in a study of identical twins (dated by TCRdb to the mid-2010s). The library was built by means of 5' RACE. Sequencing instrument: Illumina HiSeq 2000. TCRdb itself trimmed the public reads at Q25 with fastp, ran MiXCR and retained productive beta chains. Every CDR3 protein is listed once, alongside the most common genes and DNA of its rows. The sample includes approximately 94,000 distinct CDR3 sequences, with 5.9% observed a single time. The top ten clones comprise more than 10% of the sample. Sequenced: memory T cells sorted from blood. The cell subset or site label, read with the paper, signifies: CD45RO+ enriched T cells. These receptors were collected from a woman between 50 and 59 years old in good health.

The gene calls are TRBV27 and TRBJ1-6; D unresolved. The V end lost 7 bases, the J end lost 3 bases, and 13 bases lay between the germline ends. Germline assignment: CDR1 MNHEY and CDR2 SMNVEV (reference sequence). The CDR3 totals 15 residues. The CDR3 DNA sequence: TGTGCCAGCACCTTGGACGGTCTCTATAATTCACCCCTCCACTTT. Its translation: CASTLDGLYNSPLHF.

This clonotype was seen at least ten times. The chain couples TRBV27 to TRBJ2-1, with 9 bases aligning to TRBD2. The germline V gene encodes CDR1 MNHEY and CDR2 SMNVEV (reference sequence). This CDR3 contains 11 residues. The CDR3 is CVVSGGHEQFF. The CDR3 nucleotides are TGTGTAGTTAGCGGGGGCCATGAGCAGTTCTTC.

This clonotype was recorded at least ten times. The chain carries TRBV29-1 and TRBJ1-4; unclear D gene. Trimming took 7 bases from V and 1 from J, leaving 7 bases between them. CDR1 SQVTM and CDR2 ANQGSEA come from the germline V gene. The CDR3 runs to 12 residues. The CDR3 spells CSAGRTNEKLFF. The CDR3 DNA is TGCAGCGCCGGGCGAACTAATGAAAAACTGTTTTTT.

This clonotype was seen repeatedly, ten times or more. This rearrangement joins TRBV10-1 to TRBJ1-6; D is uncertain. The CDR3 consists of 12 residues. Germline loops: CDR1 WNHNN, CDR2 SYGVQD (reference sequence). Trimming removed 3 bases at V and 8 bases at J, with 5 bases between. CDR3 DNA: TGCGCCAGCAGTGACGGTGATTCACCCCTCCACTTT. Its protein is CASSDGDSPLHF.

This clonotype was picked up a small number of times. The germline gene is not matched at one end of the junction; a read error may be the cause. The CDR3 is CACRGVMNTEAFF. CDR3 DNA: TGTGCCTGCAGGGGTGTGATGAACACTGAAGCTTTCTTT. The gene calls are TRBV27 and TRBJ1-1; a possible D gene is TRBD1 (6 bases). The CDR3 length is 13 residues. Looked up from germline, CDR1 is MNHEY and CDR2 is SMNVEV (reference sequence).

In regard to this clonotype: It may be a read error: a sequence one base away is much more abundant. The final CDR3 position lacks the conserved phenylalanine or tryptophan, pointing to a likely read error. The V call is TRBV12-3 or TRBV12-4, the J call TRBJ2-1; D possibly corresponds to TRBD2 (5 bases). The CDR3 runs 13 residues. V lost 3 bases to trimming and J lost 3 bases, with 6 bases between them. CDR3 region: CASSLSGYNEQFC. The CDR3 nucleotides read TGTGCCAGCAGTTTGAGCGGCTACAATGAGCAGTTCTGC.

This clonotype was counted ten times or more. This chain links TRBV29-1 with TRBJ2-1; D possibly corresponds to TRBD2 (5 bases). Germline V lookup: CDR1 SQVTM, CDR2 ANQGSEA. The ends were cut back, 8 bases at V and 0 bases at J, with 14 bases in the middle. CDR3 length: 14 residues. The CDR3 bases are TGCAGCCACCGGCGGGCCTCCTCCTACAATGAGCAGTTCTTC. Its translation is CSHRRASSYNEQFF.

The chain carries TRBV2 and TRBJ1-4; D might be TRBD1 (6 bases). Trimming left V 2 bases short and J 10 bases short, with 14 bases between. Germline CDR1 SNHLY, CDR2 FYNNEI. The CDR3 extends over 14 amino acids. CDR3 loop: CASSEIQTGGKLFF. The CDR3 DNA reads as TGTGCCAGCAGTGAAATTCAGACAGGAGGAAAACTGTTTTTT. The complete variable domain, with remaining parts taken from reference TRBV2 and TRBJ1-4, reads EPEVTQTPSHQVTQMGQEVILRCVPISNHLYFYWYRQILGQKVEFLVSFYNNEISEKSEIFDDQFSVERPDGSNFTLKIRSTKLEDSAMYFCASSEIQTGGKLFFGSGTQLSVL.

This rearrangement joins TRBV27 to TRBJ2-7, with 10 bases lining up with TRBD2. Looked up from germline, CDR1 is MNHEY and CDR2 is SMNVEV (reference sequence). V lost 7 bases and J lost 3; bases outside the gene matches: 6. The CDR3 length is 14 residues. The CDR3 is CASIKAGGGYEQYF. CDR3 sequence (DNA): TGTGCCAGCATTAAAGCGGGAGGGGGCTACGAGCAGTACTTC.

The rearrangement uses TRBV5-1 and TRBJ2-5; 9 nucleotides match TRBD2. The CDR3 sequence is 14 residues long. V lost 4 bases and J lost 1; bases outside the gene matches: 2. The V gene's germline CDR1 is SGHRS and CDR2 YFSETQ. CDR3 sequence reads: CASSAGLAQETQYF. CDR3 coding DNA: TGCGCCAGCAGCGCGGGACTAGCCCAAGAGACCCAGTACTTC.

This clonotype showed up many times. The rearrangement links TRBV7-6 to TRBJ2-2; D possibly corresponds to TRBD2 (5 bases). Trimming took 3 bases from V and 1 from J, leaving 18 bases between them. CDR1 is SGHVS and CDR2 is FNYEAQ in the germline V gene. The CDR3 length is 18 residues. Written as DNA, the CDR3 is TGTGCCAGCAGCTTTGGGTCGGGGAGCGGTTGGAACACCGGGGAGCTGTTTTTT. It codes for CASSFGSGSGWNTGELFF.

This clonotype was counted ten times or more. The rearrangement uses TRBV5-5 and TRBJ2-3; TRBD2 is a possible D gene (5 bases). Germline V lookup: CDR1 SGHKS, CDR2 YYEKEE (reference sequence). The CDR3 runs 14 residues. Trimming took off 1 base at V and 4 bases at J, with 10 bases between the two ends. The CDR3 sequence is CASSLSWGADTQYF. As DNA, the CDR3 is TGTGCCAGCAGCTTGTCTTGGGGAGCAGATACGCAGTATTTT. Using reference TRBV5-5 and TRBJ2-3 for the parts outside the CDR3, the full variable domain is DAGVTQSPTHLIKTRGQQVTLRCSPISGHKSVSWYQQVLGQGPQFIFQYYEKEERGRGNFPDRFSARQFPNYSSELNVNALLLGDSALYLCASSLSWGADTQYFGPGTRLTVL.

This clonotype appeared a few times. The V and J genes are TRBV18 and TRBJ2-7, with D hard to call. The CDR3 is made up of 14 amino acids. The germline V and J ends were trimmed by 6 bases and 3 bases, with 15 bases remaining between them. Per the germline V gene, CDR1 is KGHSH and CDR2 is LQKENI. In DNA, the CDR3 is TGTGCCAGCTCGAACGAAACTGCATGCTACGAGCAGTACGTC. Its translation is CASSNETACYEQYV.

The rearrangement joins TRBV11-2 to TRBJ2-5; the D call may be TRBD1 or TRBD2 (5 bases each). Germline values: CDR1 SGHAT, CDR2 FQNNGV. The CDR3 has 14 amino acids. The ends were cut back, 4 bases at V and 5 bases at J, with 14 bases in the middle. DNA for the CDR3: TGTGCCAGCAGCTCCGGGACCCTCGGGGAGACCCAGTACTTC. Its protein product is CASSSGTLGETQYF.

This clonotype was found many times. The chain recombines TRBV5-1 with TRBJ2-3, with 10 bases matching TRBD2. Germline V gene data show CDR1 as SGHRS and CDR2 as YFSETQ. The CDR3 runs 14 residues. V gave up 4 bases and J gave up 6 bases; unmatched junction bases: 5. The chain's CDR3 is CASSRGLALDTQYF. CDR3 DNA: TGCGCCAGCAGCAGGGGACTAGCGTTGGATACGCAGTATTTT.

Many counts were recorded for this clonotype. The gene calls are TRBV29-1 and TRBJ2-3; D remains ambiguous. CDR3 length: 15 amino acids. V lost 0 bases, J lost 4 bases, and 14 bases lay in between. Germline V gene lookup returns CDR1 SQVTM and CDR2 ANQGSEA. The CDR3 spells CSVEDGSILSDTQYF. CDR3 sequence (DNA): TGCAGCGTTGAAGATGGCAGCATCCTGTCAGATACGCAGTATTTT.

This clonotype was counted at least ten times. The chain recombines TRBV19 with TRBJ2-2; no definite D call. The CDR3 covers 15 residues. CDR1 is LNHDA and CDR2 is SQIVND in the germline V gene (reference sequence). Deletions cut 5 bases from V and 2 bases from J, with 12 bases between. CDR3 bases: TGTGCCAGTAGTCTAATCGGGTTAAACACCGGGGAGCTGTTTTTT. Translation gives CASSLIGLNTGELFF. The variable domain in full, completed from reference TRBV19 and TRBJ2-2, reads DGGITQSPKYLFRKEGQNVTLSCEQNLNHDAMYWYRQDPGQGLRLIYYSQIVNDFQKGDIAEGYSVSREKKESFPLTVTSAQKNPTAFYLCASSLIGLNTGELFFGEGSRLTVL.

This clonotype was counted at least ten times. The rearrangement uses TRBV20-1 and TRBJ1-5; D may be TRBD1 (6 bases). Germline values: CDR1 DFQATT, CDR2 SNEGSKA (reference sequence). V was cut by 2 bases and J by 2 bases, with 10 bases left in between. CDR3 length equals 14 residues. The CDR3 here is CSARRGAGNQPQHF. CDR3 DNA: TGCAGTGCTAGAAGGGGGGCCGGCAATCAGCCCCAGCATTTT.

This clonotype was counted ten times or more. In nucleotides, the CDR3 is TGTGCCAGCAGCTACGCTCCAGGGGTCGCCGGACAAGAGACCCAGTACTTC. Protein sequence: CASSYAPGVAGQETQYF. The rearrangement joins TRBV6-5 to TRBJ2-5, with D possibly being TRBD1 (6 bases). V gave up 6 bases and J gave up 2 bases, with 22 bases separating them. Germline loops: CDR1 MNHEY, CDR2 SVGAGI. The CDR3 has 17 residues.

This clonotype was observed many times. V gene TRBV27 combines with J gene TRBJ2-1; 13 bases align to TRBD2. The CDR3 is made up of 19 amino acids. With 0 bases clipped from V and 1 base from J, the junction kept 6 bases outside the gene matches. Looked up from germline, CDR1 is MNHEY and CDR2 is SMNVEV (reference sequence). In DNA form, the CDR3 reads TGTGCCAGCAGTTTATCGGGACTAGCGGGAACCCCTTCCTACAATGAGCAGTTCTTC. Its protein product is CASSLSGLAGTPSYNEQFF.

The chain uses TRBV6-5 and TRBJ2-1; no definite D call. With 5 bases removed from V and 0 bases from J, the gap between germline ends came to 17 bases. Germline loops: CDR1 MNHEY, CDR2 SVGAGI. This CDR3 spans 17 amino acids. The CDR3 sequence is CASSPLVLASSYNEQFF. Written as DNA, the CDR3 is TGTGCCAGCAGTCCGCTAGTTCTGGCTTCCTCCTACAATGAGCAGTTCTTC.

This clonotype has only a few counts. V and J are TRBV7-9 and TRBJ2-7; TRBD2 matches 7 bases. V shed 8 bases and J 0 bases; nucleotides not matched to a gene: 4. Germline V gene lookup returns CDR1 SEHNR and CDR2 FQNEAQ (reference sequence). The CDR3 is 13 amino acids. Here the CDR3 DNA reads TGTGCCAGCTCCCGGGACTACTCCTACGAGCAGTACTTC. It translates to CASSRDYSYEQYF.

This clonotype was seen repeatedly, ten times or more. The chain is built from TRBV5-1 and TRBJ2-7, with 8 bases lining up with TRBD2. Germline-derived CDR1 and CDR2 are SGHRS and YFSETQ. The CDR3 length is 16 residues. V was clipped by 4 bases and J by 3 bases; unmatched bases: 12. CDR3 loop: CASSDDGAGAGYEQYF. The DNA of the CDR3 is TGCGCCAGCAGCGATGACGGAGCGGGAGCGGGCTACGAGCAGTACTTC.

This clonotype has more than one count but fewer than ten. This rearrangement joins TRBV27 to TRBJ2-7; 7 nucleotides align to TRBD1. The CDR3 spans 14 residues. V gave up 6 bases and J gave up 2 bases; unmatched junction bases: 7. The germline CDR1 and CDR2 sequences are MNHEY and SMNVEV (reference sequence). The CDR3, as DNA: TGTGCCAGCAGCCCACAGGGGATAACCTACGAGCAGTACTTC. Protein sequence: CASSPQGITYEQYF.

Judged by abundance, this clonotype is medium-sized. The J gene is TRBJ1-5, the V gene TRBV13; D call uncertain. Trimming pared 4 bases from V and 4 bases from J, leaving 14 bases between. Germline V CDR1 and CDR2: PRHDT, FYEKMQ (reference sequence). The CDR3 is 15 amino acids. This CDR3 reads CASSCKRGRNQPQHF. The CDR3 nucleotides read TGTGCCAGCAGCTGTAAGCGGGGAAGAAATCAGCCCCAGCATTTT.

V and J are TRBV11-2 and TRBJ2-2; D might be TRBD1 (5 bases). This CDR3 comprises 15 residues. Trimming removed 1 base at V and 6 bases at J, with 12 bases between. CDR1 SGHAT and CDR2 FQNNGV come from the germline V gene. This CDR3 is CASSLVQGLAGELFF. The CDR3, as DNA: TGTGCCAGCAGCTTAGTTCAGGGTTTGGCCGGGGAGCTGTTTTTT.